The text below deals with one T cell receptor (beta chain). Its cognate antigen is unknown. The J segment lost 0 bases and the V segment lost 3 bases, leaving 2 bases of the junction unmatched. Per the germline V gene, CDR1 is SQVTM and CDR2 is ANQGSEA. The length of the CDR3 is 15 residues. Each CDR3 protein gets one entry after TCRdb re-called the reads with MiXCR. The data show about a million distinct CDR3 sequences, under 40% seen once. This sample is part of a study of T cell repertoires in cytomegalovirus infection. For the study at large: HLA-B-restricted CMV epitopes that are well studied were used alongside recently identified HLA-C-restricted ones. Notes on the study in general: Dominating the ex vivo response were TCR beta clonotypes that were CMV-specific and HLA-C-restricted.

The gene calls are TRBV29-1 and TRBJ2-2; TRBD1 matches at 9 bases. The source material was cultured CD8+ T cells from PBMCs, sampled from culture after CMV antigen stimulation. This sequence was found in a human donor in good health (CMV status not recorded). Some clones in this sample may be carry-over from other donors' samples. Here the CDR3 reads CSVEGDRANTGELFF. The CDR3 nucleotides read TGCAGCGTTGAGGGGGACAGGGCGAACACCGGGGAGCTGTTTTTT.